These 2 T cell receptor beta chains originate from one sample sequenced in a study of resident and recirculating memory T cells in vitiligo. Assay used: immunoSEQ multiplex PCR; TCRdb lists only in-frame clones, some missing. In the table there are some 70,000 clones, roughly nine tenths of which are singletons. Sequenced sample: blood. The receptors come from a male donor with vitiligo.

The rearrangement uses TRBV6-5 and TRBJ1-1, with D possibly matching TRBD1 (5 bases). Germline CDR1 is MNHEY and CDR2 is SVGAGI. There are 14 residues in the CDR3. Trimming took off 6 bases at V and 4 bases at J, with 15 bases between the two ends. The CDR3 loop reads CASRNQGGGTEAFF. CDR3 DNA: TGTGCCAGCAGGAACCAGGGAGGCGGCACTGAAGCTTTCTTT.

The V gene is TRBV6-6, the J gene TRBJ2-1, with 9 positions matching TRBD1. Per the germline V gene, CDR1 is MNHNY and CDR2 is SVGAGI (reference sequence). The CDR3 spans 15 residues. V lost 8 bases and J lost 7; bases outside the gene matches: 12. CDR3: CASSGSGQGSNEQFF. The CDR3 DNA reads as TGTGCCAGCTCAGGGTCCGGACAGGGGTCAAATGAGCAGTTCTTC.